This T cell receptor (beta chain) was found in a study of T-cell memory formation after mild COVID-19. TCRdb reprocessed the 5' RACE reads via MiXCR and lists one record per CDR3 protein. In the table there are 90,000 to 120,000 distinct CDR3 sequences, over 13% of which are singletons. The CDR3 has 16 residues. V lost 4 bases and J 0 bases, leaving 15 bases between the germline ends. Notes on this clonotype: The antigen is unknown.

General study findings and limits: Clones that contracted from day 15 to 85 had balanced CD4/CD8; later expanders were CD4+ biased. For second-wave clones that peaked at day 37, SARS-CoV-2 specificity went unverified.

The sequence derives from a man aged 18-30 years who had mild COVID-19 (a few samples of this study predate the infection). Cell type and time point are not known. This chain connects TRBV12-3 or TRBV12-4 to TRBJ1-1; D is possibly TRBD1 (5 bases). The sample was PBMCs or a T cell subset sorted from them (not recorded which). The CDR3 loop is CASSSRGEGLNTEAFF. The CDR3 DNA follows: TGTGCCAGCAGTTCCCGGGGGGAGGGGCTGAACACTGAAGCTTTCTTT.